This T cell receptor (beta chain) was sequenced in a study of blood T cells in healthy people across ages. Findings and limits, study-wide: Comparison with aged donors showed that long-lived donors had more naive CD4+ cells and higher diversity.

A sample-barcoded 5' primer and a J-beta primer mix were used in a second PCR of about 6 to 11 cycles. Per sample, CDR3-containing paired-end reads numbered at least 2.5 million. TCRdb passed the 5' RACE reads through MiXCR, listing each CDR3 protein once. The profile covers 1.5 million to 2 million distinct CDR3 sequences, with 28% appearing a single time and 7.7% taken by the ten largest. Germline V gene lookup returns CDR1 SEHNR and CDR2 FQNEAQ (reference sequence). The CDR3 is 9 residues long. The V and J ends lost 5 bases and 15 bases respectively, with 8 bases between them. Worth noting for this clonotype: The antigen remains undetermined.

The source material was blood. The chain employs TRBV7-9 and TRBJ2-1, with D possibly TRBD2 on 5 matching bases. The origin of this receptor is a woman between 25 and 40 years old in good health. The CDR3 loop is CASSLDLFF. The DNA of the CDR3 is TGTGCCAGCAGCCTGGACTTGTTCTTC.